This T cell receptor beta chain was identified during a study of yellow fever vaccine responses in identical twins (dated by TCRdb to about 2018). Regarding the complete study: Focusing on identical twins, the study followed the T cell clones that responded to the vaccine, and did so with precision. The paper as a whole reports these results and caveats: According to the authors, the vaccine-induced T cell response in identical twins seemed to be partly convergent and partly specific to each individual.

Libraries came from RT-PCR. TCRdb names Illumina HiSeq 2500 as the instrument used. In-frame beta chains were kept once TCRdb had trimmed the public reads at Q25 with fastp and called clones with MiXCR. Rows are unified per CDR3 protein, each entry keeping the most common DNA and genes. The sample yields some 10,000 distinct CDR3 sequences; 70% to 85% were counted once. 6% to 8.5% of the sample is held by the ten biggest clonotypes. For CDR1 and CDR2, the germline V gene lists SQVTM and ANQGSEA. The CDR3 numbers 13 residues from cysteine through phenylalanine. Only the CDR3 portion is preserved as DNA: 39 bases, with reading frame beginning at the first base. The germline V and J ends show losses of 7 bases and 4 bases respectively, and no gene match explains 7 bases of the junction. As to this clonotype: Which antigen it targets is not known. No quality values exist for individual bases; no much larger clone is one base distant.

The sequences come from T cells from blood (PBMCs), unsorted or a sorted subset (not recorded which), collected before or after yellow fever vaccination (not recorded which). This clonotype was obtained from a woman under 30 who received the yellow fever vaccine. Donor details come from another sample of the same person, matched by shared clones. The sequence is built from TRBV29-1 and TRBJ2-7; a stretch of 10 junction bases matches TRBD2. The encoded CDR3 is CSAQTSGHYEQYF. The nucleotide sequence reads TGCAGCGCACAGACTAGCGGGCATTACGAGCAGTACTTC.